Below are 25 T cell receptor beta chains sequenced from a single sample in a study of blood T cell repertoires in COVID-19. Profiled with immunoSEQ multiplex PCR; TCRdb holds only in-frame clones, not every one. Here the sample spans approximately 260,000 clones, 80% to 90% being singletons. Specimen: PBMCs or T cells enriched from blood (not recorded which). The receptors derive from a young man with acute COVID-19.

This rearrangement joins TRBV7-9 to TRBJ2-1, with 12 bases lining up with TRBD2. Germline values: CDR1 SEHNR, CDR2 FQNEAQ (reference sequence). This CDR3 spans 16 amino acids. V lost 3 bases, J lost 4 bases, and 4 bases stayed unmatched. The chain's CDR3 is CASSFRTSGTYNEQFF. The CDR3 nucleotides read TGTGCCAGCAGCTTCCGGACTAGCGGGACATACAATGAGCAGTTCTTC.

This clone was detected a few times. The gene calls are TRBV27 and TRBJ2-1; weak D call: TRBD2 (5 bases). The V end lost 1 base, the J end lost 8 bases, and 9 bases lay between the germline ends. The V gene's germline CDR1 is MNHEY and CDR2 SMNVEV (reference sequence). The CDR3 is 13 amino acids. The CDR3 sequence is CASSLWMEDEQFF. DNA for the CDR3: TGTGCCAGCAGTTTATGGATGGAGGATGAGCAGTTCTTC.

The rearrangement joins TRBV23-1 to TRBJ1-1; D is undetermined. TRBV23-1 is recorded as an ORF, its role being uncertain. Between the trimmed V and J ends, which lost 3 bases and 0 bases, there was a span of 17 bases. The length of the CDR3 is 17 residues. CDR3 sequence reads: CASSQGSTPKMNTEAFF. DNA for the CDR3: TGCGCCAGCAGTCAGGGCAGCACTCCAAAAATGAACACTGAAGCTTTCTTT.

Points on this clone: The germline gene is not matched at one end of the junction; a read error may be the cause. The chain joins TRBV5-1 to TRBJ2-1; 9 bases match TRBD2. The CDR3 consists of 18 residues. Germline V gene sequence: CDR1 SGHRS, CDR2 YFSETQ. In nucleotides, the CDR3 is TGTGCCAGCAGCTTTCCTAGCGGGACCCCCAAAATCTACAATGAGCAGTTCTTC. It encodes CASSFPSGTPKIYNEQFF. Full variable domain (missing parts from reference TRBV5-1 and TRBJ2-1): KAGVTQTPRYLIKTRGQQVTLSCSPISGHRSVSWYQQTPGQGLQFLFEYFSETQRNKGNFPGRFSGRQFSNSRSEMNVSTLELGDSALYLCASSFPSGTPKIYNEQFFGPGTRLTVL.

The genes are TRBV18 and TRBJ2-5; 9 bases fit TRBD1. The CDR3 is 15 residues long. Trimming removed 6 bases from V and 3 bases from J; junction bases left unmatched: 8. The V gene's germline CDR1 is KGHSH and CDR2 LQKENI. Here the CDR3 reads CASSVGGQGEETQYF. CDR3 bases: TGTGCCAGCTCCGTCGGGGGACAGGGCGAAGAGACCCAGTACTTC.

This rearrangement joins TRBV24-1 to TRBJ1-5; D is undetermined. Germline V lookup: CDR1 KGHDR, CDR2 SFDVKD. This CDR3 is built from 12 residues. Trimming took 3 bases from V and 9 from J, leaving 8 bases between them. The CDR3 is CATSDPWRPQHF. The CDR3 nucleotides are TGTGCCACCAGTGATCCGTGGAGGCCCCAGCATTTT.

The chain joins TRBV3-1 (or the pseudogene TRBV3-2) to TRBJ1-3, with a weak D call TRBD1 (6 bases). Germline values: CDR1 LGHDT, CDR2 YNNKEL (reference sequence). V lost 4 bases, J lost 3 bases, and 10 bases lay in between. This CDR3 contains 14 residues. The CDR3 region has the DNA TGTGCCAGCAGCCTACAGGGTAATGGAAACACCATATATTTT. Translation: CASSLQGNGNTIYF.

The V and J genes are TRBV30 and TRBJ2-3, with 7 bases that match TRBD2. The CDR3 covers 16 residues. Germline values: CDR1 GTSNPN, CDR2 SVGIG (reference sequence). The V gene end was trimmed by 0 bases and the J gene end by 3 bases; junction bases not matched to a gene: 9. The CDR3 protein is CAWSVTSAGLTDTQYF. In DNA, the CDR3 is TGTGCCTGGAGTGTAACTTCAGCGGGATTAACAGATACGCAGTATTTT. Supplemented by reference TRBV30 and TRBJ2-3, the full variable domain reads SQTIHQWPATLVQPVGSPLSLECTVEGTSNPNLYWYRQAAGRGLQLLFYSVGIGQISSEVPQNLSASRPQDRQFILSSKKLLLSDSGFYLCAWSVTSAGLTDTQYFGPGTRLTVL.

In this sample, this clone turned up once. This sequence joins TRBV7-2 and TRBJ1-2; D uncertain. This CDR3 has 14 amino acids. V lost 5 bases and J 4 bases, leaving 14 bases between the germline ends. Germline CDR1 and CDR2: SGHTA and FQGNSA. The CDR3 region is CASSLGETVYGYTF. The CDR3 DNA sequence: TGTGCCAGCAGCCTCGGGGAGACGGTCTATGGCTACACCTTC. Filled out from reference TRBV7-2 and TRBJ1-2, the complete variable domain reads GAGVSQSPSNKVTEKGKDVELRCDPISGHTALYWYRQSLGQGLEFLIYFQGNSAPDKSGLPSDRFSAERTGGSVSTLTIQRTQQEDSAVYLCASSLGETVYGYTFGSGTRLTVV.

The genes are TRBV9 and TRBJ2-3; possible D gene TRBD1, 5 bases. Trimming stripped 6 bases from V and 2 bases from J, with 16 bases between. From germline, CDR1 is SGDLS and CDR2 YYNGEE. The CDR3 is made up of 15 amino acids. In DNA, the CDR3 is TGTGCCAGCACTGTAGGGGTCCTATTCACAGATACGCAGTATTTT. Amino acids: CASTVGVLFTDTQYF.

The V gene is TRBV7-9, the J gene TRBJ2-5; D gene uncertain. Trimming removed 7 bases at V and 2 bases at J, with 11 bases between. In germline, CDR1 is SEHNR, CDR2 FQNEAQ (reference sequence). The CDR3 is 13 amino acids. This CDR3 reads CASTPPGQETQYF. The CDR3 nucleotides are TGTGCCAGCACCCCTCCCGGTCAAGAGACCCAGTACTTC.

V usage is TRBV5-1 and J usage is TRBJ2-1; tentatively, D is TRBD2 (5 bases). CDR1 is SGHRS, CDR2 YFSETQ, per germline. V was shortened by 0 bases and J by 8 bases, with 12 bases between the two germline ends. CDR3 length equals 14 residues. CDR3 DNA: TGCGCCAGCAGCTTGGCCCCACCCGGGGATGAGCAGTTCTTC. This encodes CASSLAPPGDEQFF.

This chain links TRBV15 with TRBJ2-1, with 8 positions matching TRBD2. This CDR3 is 15 amino acids long. Germline V gene lookup returns CDR1 LNHNV and CDR2 YYDKDF (reference sequence). V lost 5 bases and J lost 6; bases outside the gene matches: 9. The DNA of the CDR3 is TGTGCCACCAGCGGGGCGGGAAGCGGGGGCAATGAGCAGTTCTTC. This sequence encodes CATSGAGSGGNEQFF.

The V call is TRBV10-3, the J call TRBJ2-3; 7 bases match TRBD2. From germline, CDR1 is ENHRY and CDR2 SYGVKD. Trimming removed 5 bases from V and 3 bases from J; junction bases left unmatched: 5. The CDR3 runs to 14 residues. CDR3 amino acids: CAISRAGETDTQYF. The DNA for the CDR3 is TGTGCCATCAGTCGCGCGGGGGAAACAGATACGCAGTATTTT.

The V and J genes are TRBV30 and TRBJ1-1; D is unresolved. Looked up from germline, CDR1 is GTSNPN and CDR2 is SVGIG (reference sequence). V was clipped by 4 bases and J by 7 bases, with 13 bases between them. The CDR3 has 12 residues. The chain's CDR3 is CAWKFAGGEAFF. CDR3 coding DNA: TGTGCCTGGAAGTTTGCCGGCGGTGAAGCTTTCTTT.

This clone was counted a single time. This chain links TRBV25-1 with TRBJ1-1, with D possibly matching TRBD1 (6 bases). Germline-derived CDR1 and CDR2 are MGHDK and SYGVNS. CDR3 length: 15 amino acids. V was trimmed by 5 bases and J by 2 bases, leaving 15 bases between them. Here the CDR3 reads CASSSGKGGNTEAFF. CDR3 in DNA: TGTGCCAGCAGTTCGGGGAAAGGGGGTAACACTGAAGCTTTCTTT.

The J gene is TRBJ2-7, the V gene TRBV6-2 or TRBV6-3, with 16 bases fitting TRBD2. The CDR3 is 16 amino acids. The germline gives CDR1 MNHEY, CDR2 SVGEGT. The junction had 6 bases not matched to a gene; V was cut back by 5 bases and J by 5 bases. The CDR3 loop is CASSKGTSGRADEQYV. DNA of the CDR3: TGTGCCAGCAGTAAAGGGACTAGCGGGAGGGCCGACGAGCAGTACGTC.

For this clone: The junction and the germline gene differ at one end; a read error may be behind it. The chain links TRBV5-1 to TRBJ2-4; D not resolved. The CDR3 is 12 residues long. The germline V gene has CDR1 SGHRS and CDR2 YFSETQ. CDR3 nucleotides: TGTGCCAGCAGTACGTACGGAGACATTCAGTACTTC. Its translation is CASSTYGDIQYF.

This clone was detected a few times. CDR3 loop: CASSYSRDRGNSPLHF. The DNA for the CDR3 is TGTGCCAGCAGTTACTCACGGGACAGGGGGAATTCACCCCTCCACTTT. The V gene is TRBV6-5, the J gene TRBJ1-6; 11 nucleotides agree with TRBD1. V gave up 0 bases and J gave up 7 bases; unmatched junction bases: 2. Germline V lookup: CDR1 MNHEY, CDR2 SVGAGI. The CDR3 runs to 16 residues.

In this sample, this clone turned up once. The CDR3 DNA is TGTGCCAGCAGCGCCGTTGGTAGCTCCTACAATGAGCAGTTCTTC. It is translated as CASSAVGSSYNEQFF. The rearrangement links TRBV7-3 to TRBJ2-1; D is undetermined. Deletions cut 5 bases from V and 0 bases from J, with 11 bases between. This CDR3 spans 15 amino acids. In germline, CDR1 is SGHTA, CDR2 FQGTGA.

With regard to this clone: One end of the junction is discordant with germline, which a read error may explain. The CDR3 here is CASSSGLAGDEEQFF. CDR3 DNA: TGTGCTAGCAGCTCCGGACTAGCGGGAGATGAGGAGCAGTTCTTC. This chain connects TRBV7-7 to TRBJ2-1; 13 bases match TRBD2. This CDR3 is built from 15 residues. The V gene's germline CDR1 is SSHAT and CDR2 FNYEAQ (reference sequence).

This chain links TRBV29-1 with TRBJ2-5; D gene unclear. This CDR3 is 11 amino acids long. Germline V CDR1 and CDR2: SQVTM, ANQGSEA. V lost 6 bases and J 5 bases, leaving 10 bases between the germline ends. The CDR3 DNA reads TGCAGCGTCGCCGGTACGGAGACCCAGTACTTC. It translates to CSVAGTETQYF. The whole variable domain, filled in from reference TRBV29-1 and TRBJ2-5, reads SAVISQKPSRDICQRGTSLTIQCQVDSQVTMMFWYRQQPGQSLTLIATANQGSEATYESGFVIDKFPISRPNLTFSTLTVSNMSPEDSSIYLCSVAGTETQYFGPGTRLLVL.

The chain employs TRBV4-1 and TRBJ2-3; 7 nucleotides line up with TRBD1. The CDR3 spans 16 residues. The ends lost 1 base at V and 1 base at J; junction bases unmatched: 5. Germline CDR1 is MGHRA and CDR2 is YSYEKL. The CDR3 loop reads CASSQVNDRGTDTQYF. The CDR3 nucleotides read TGCGCCAGCAGCCAAGTGAATGACAGGGGCACAGATACGCAGTATTTT.

This chain uses TRBV3-1 (or the pseudogene TRBV3-2) with TRBJ2-3, with D perhaps matching TRBD1 (5 bases). The CDR3 covers 15 residues. The V gene's germline CDR1 is LGHDT and CDR2 YNNKEL (reference sequence). V was shortened by 2 bases and J by 0 bases, with 9 bases between the two germline ends. This CDR3 reads CASSQMAGSTDTQYF. The CDR3 nucleotides read TGTGCCAGCAGCCAAATGGCAGGGAGCACAGATACGCAGTATTTT.

V usage is TRBV7-2 and J usage is TRBJ1-4; 7 bases map to TRBD1. V was pared by 6 bases and J by 5 bases, with 6 bases of the junction left unmatched. The CDR3 contains 14 residues. Germline V gene sequence: CDR1 SGHTA, CDR2 FQGNSA. CDR3 in amino acids: CASRKTGVNEKLFF. The CDR3 DNA is TGTGCCAGCAGGAAAACAGGGGTAAATGAAAAACTGTTTTTT. Drawing the rest from reference TRBV7-2 and TRBJ1-4, the complete variable domain is GAGVSQSPSNKVTEKGKDVELRCDPISGHTALYWYRQSLGQGLEFLIYFQGNSAPDKSGLPSDRFSAERTGGSVSTLTIQRTQQEDSAVYLCASRKTGVNEKLFFGSGTQLSVL.